The entry below describes one TCR beta chain. CDR1 and CDR2 from the germline V gene are SNHLY and FYNNEI. Trimming at V came to 5 bases and at J to 6 bases, leaving 7 bases not matched to a gene. This CDR3 has 14 residues. This record belongs to a study of blood T cell repertoires in COVID-19. Study background: Some COVID-19 samples were acute and others convalescent; all came from the United States, Italy and Spain. Sample material is recorded as cDNA or gDNA derived from T cells, B-cell-depleted T cells, or PBMCs.

As processed by the authors: Estimates of nucleated cell counts were drawn from the amplification of reference gene primers. Data came from immunoSEQ multiplex PCR; TCRdb stores just in-frame clones and leaves some out. The DNA was the basis for D and trimming; V, J and clone size are from that table. The table records about 81,000 clones, roughly 90% of them present only once. The TCR originated in a man in his 70s with active or convalescent COVID-19. This chain joins TRBV2 and TRBJ2-3; 8 nucleotides match TRBD1. Sequencing input: peripheral blood. Here the CDR3 reads CASSNLNRGDTQYF. The CDR3 bases are TGTGCCAGCAGTAATCTTAACAGGGGGGATACGCAGTATTTT.